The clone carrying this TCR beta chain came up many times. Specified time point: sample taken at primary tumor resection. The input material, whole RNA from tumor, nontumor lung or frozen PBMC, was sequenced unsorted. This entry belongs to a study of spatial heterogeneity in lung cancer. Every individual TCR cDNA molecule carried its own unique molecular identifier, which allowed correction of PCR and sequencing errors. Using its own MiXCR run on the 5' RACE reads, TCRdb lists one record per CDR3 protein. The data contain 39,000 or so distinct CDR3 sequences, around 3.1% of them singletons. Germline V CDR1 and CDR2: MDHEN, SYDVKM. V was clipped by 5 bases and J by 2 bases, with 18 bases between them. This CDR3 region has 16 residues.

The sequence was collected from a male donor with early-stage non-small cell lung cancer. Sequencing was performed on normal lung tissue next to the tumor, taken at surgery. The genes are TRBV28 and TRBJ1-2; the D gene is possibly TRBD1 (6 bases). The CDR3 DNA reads TGTGCCAGCAGTCCCCTACAGGGTCTAGCGAACTATGGCTACACCTTC. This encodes CASSPLQGLANYGYTF.